This T cell receptor beta chain was recorded in a study of blood T cell repertoires in COVID-19. Study context: T cells, B-cell-depleted T cells, or PBMCs provided the cDNA or gDNA that served as material.

V was clipped by 4 bases and J by 0 bases, with 10 bases between them. This CDR3 contains 14 residues. Germline V gene lookup returns CDR1 SGHRS and CDR2 YFSETQ. Clones were sequenced by immunoSEQ multiplex PCR, and TCRdb holds only the in-frame ones, with some missing. The sample records 200,000 to 250,000 clones, 85% to 90% being singletons. This chain links TRBV5-1 with TRBJ1-1, with a possible D match to TRBD1 (5 bases). Sequencing was performed on PBMCs or T cells enriched from blood (not recorded which). The sequence derives from a woman aged 50 to 60 with acute COVID-19. In DNA, the CDR3 is TGCGCCAGCAGCACCCGACAGATGAACACTGAAGCTTTCTTT. It encodes CASSTRQMNTEAFF.